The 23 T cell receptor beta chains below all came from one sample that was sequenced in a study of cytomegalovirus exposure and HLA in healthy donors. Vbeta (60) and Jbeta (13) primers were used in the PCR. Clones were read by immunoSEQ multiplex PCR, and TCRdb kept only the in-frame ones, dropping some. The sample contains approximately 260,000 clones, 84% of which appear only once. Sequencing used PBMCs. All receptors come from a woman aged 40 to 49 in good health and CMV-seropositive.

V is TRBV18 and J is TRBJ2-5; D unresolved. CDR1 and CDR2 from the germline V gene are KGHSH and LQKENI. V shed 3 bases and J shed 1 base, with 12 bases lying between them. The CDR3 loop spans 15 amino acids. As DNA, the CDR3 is TGTGCCAGCTCACCTTTACCTATTCTCCAAGAGACCCAGTACTTC. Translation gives CASSPLPILQETQYF. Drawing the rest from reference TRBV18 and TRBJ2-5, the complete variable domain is NAGVMQNPRHLVRRRGQEARLRCSPMKGHSHVYWYRQLPEEGLKFMVYLQKENIIDESGMPKERFSAEFPKEGPSILRIQQVVRGDSAAYFCASSPLPILQETQYFGPGTRLLVL.

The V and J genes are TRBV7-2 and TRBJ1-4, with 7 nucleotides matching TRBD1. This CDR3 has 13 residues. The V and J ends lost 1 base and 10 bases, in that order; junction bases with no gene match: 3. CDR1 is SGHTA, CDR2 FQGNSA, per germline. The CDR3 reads CASSLERQGKLFF. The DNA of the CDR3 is TGTGCCAGCAGCTTAGAGCGACAGGGAAAACTGTTTTTT.

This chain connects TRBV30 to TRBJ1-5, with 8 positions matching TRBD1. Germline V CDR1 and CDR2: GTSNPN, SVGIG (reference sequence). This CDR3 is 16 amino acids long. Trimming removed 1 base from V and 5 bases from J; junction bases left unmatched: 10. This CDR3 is CAWSDATGARHQPQHF. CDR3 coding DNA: TGTGCCTGGAGTGACGCGACAGGGGCGAGGCATCAGCCCCAGCATTTT.

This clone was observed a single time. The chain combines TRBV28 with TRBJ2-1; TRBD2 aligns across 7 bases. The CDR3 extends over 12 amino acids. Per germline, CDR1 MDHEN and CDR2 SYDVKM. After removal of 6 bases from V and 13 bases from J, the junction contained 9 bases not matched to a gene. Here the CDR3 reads CASRDPAGPQFF. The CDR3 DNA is TGTGCCAGCAGGGATCCAGCGGGACCTCAGTTCTTC.

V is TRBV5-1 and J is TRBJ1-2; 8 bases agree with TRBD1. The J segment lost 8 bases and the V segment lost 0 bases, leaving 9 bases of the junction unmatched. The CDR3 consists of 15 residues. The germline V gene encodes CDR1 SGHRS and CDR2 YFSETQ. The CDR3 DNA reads TGCGCCAGCAGCTTGGCCCCCGGGACAGGTGGCGGCTACACCTTC. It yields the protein CASSLAPGTGGGYTF.

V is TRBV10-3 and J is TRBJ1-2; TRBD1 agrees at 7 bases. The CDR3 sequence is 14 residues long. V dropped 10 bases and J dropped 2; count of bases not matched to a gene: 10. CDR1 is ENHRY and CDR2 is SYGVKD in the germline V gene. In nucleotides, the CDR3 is TGTGCCACGCAGTCCGGGACAGCAAACTATGGCTACACCTTC. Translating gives CATQSGTANYGYTF.

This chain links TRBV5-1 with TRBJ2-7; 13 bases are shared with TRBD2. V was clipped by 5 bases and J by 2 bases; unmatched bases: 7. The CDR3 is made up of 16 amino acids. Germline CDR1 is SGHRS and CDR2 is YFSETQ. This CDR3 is CASRRGTSGTTYEQYF. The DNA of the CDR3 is TGCGCCAGCAGGAGAGGGACTAGCGGGACCACCTACGAGCAGTACTTC.

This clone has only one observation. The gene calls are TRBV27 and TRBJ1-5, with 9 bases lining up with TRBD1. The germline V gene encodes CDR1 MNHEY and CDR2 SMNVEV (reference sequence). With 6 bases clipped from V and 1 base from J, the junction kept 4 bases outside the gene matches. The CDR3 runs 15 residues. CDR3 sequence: CASRSGTGSNQPQHF. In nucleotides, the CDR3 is TGTGCCAGCAGATCGGGGACAGGGAGCAATCAGCCCCAGCATTTT.

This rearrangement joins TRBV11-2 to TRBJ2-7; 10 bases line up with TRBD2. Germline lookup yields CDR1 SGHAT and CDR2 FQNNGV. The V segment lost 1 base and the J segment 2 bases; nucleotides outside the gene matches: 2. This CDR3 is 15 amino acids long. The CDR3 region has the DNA TGTGCCAGCAGCTTAGGAGCGGGAGGGGCCTACGAGCAGTACTTC. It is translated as CASSLGAGGAYEQYF.

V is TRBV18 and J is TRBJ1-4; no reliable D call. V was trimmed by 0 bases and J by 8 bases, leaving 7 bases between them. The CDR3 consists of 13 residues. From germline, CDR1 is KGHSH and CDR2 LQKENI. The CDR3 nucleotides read TGTGCCAGCTCACCACCGGGCAGGGAAAAACTGTTTTTT. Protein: CASSPPGREKLFF.

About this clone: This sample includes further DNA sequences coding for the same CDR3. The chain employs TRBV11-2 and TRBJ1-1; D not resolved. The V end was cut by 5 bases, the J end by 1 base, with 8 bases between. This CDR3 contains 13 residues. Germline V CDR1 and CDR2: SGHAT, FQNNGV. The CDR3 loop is CASSPTRNTEAFF. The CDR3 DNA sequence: TGTGCCAGCAGCCCAACGCGGAACACTGAAGCTTTCTTT.

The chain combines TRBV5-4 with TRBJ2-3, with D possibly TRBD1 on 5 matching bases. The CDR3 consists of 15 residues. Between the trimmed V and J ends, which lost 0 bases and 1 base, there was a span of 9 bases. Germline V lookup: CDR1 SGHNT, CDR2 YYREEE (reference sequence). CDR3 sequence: CASSLGGAGTDTQYF. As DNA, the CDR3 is TGTGCCAGCAGCTTGGGGGGCGCAGGCACAGATACGCAGTATTTT.

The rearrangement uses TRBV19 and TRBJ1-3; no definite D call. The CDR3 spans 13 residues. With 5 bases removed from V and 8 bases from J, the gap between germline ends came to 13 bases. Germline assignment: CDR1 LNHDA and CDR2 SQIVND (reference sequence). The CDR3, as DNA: TGTGCCAGTAGTTCGACTGGTTGGGACACCATATATTTT. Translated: CASSSTGWDTIYF.

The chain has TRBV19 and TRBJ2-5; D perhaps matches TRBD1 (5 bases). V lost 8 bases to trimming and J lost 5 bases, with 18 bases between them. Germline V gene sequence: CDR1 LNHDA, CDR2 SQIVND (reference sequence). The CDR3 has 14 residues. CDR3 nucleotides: TGTGCCAGTGGGCCCCCAGGGCCAAGGGAGACCCAGTACTTC. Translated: CASGPPGPRETQYF.

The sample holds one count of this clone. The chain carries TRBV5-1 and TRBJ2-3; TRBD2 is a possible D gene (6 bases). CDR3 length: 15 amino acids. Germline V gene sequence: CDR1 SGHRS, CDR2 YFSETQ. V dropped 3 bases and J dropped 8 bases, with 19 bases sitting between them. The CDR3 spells CASSYSGMEGGTQYF. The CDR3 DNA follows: TGCGCCAGCAGCTATTCTGGGATGGAGGGTGGTACGCAGTATTTT.

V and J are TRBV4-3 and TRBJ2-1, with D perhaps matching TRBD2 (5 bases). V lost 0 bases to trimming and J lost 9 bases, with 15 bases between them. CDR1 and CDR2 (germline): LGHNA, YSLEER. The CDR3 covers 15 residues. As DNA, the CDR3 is TGCGCCAGCAGCCAAGATCGGGCTAGCCGGGGTGAGCAGTTCTTC. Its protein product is CASSQDRASRGEQFF.

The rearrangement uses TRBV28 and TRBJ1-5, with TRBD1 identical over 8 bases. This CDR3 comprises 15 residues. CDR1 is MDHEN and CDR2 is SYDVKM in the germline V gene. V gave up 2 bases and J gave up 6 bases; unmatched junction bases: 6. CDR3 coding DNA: TGTGCCAGCAGTTTAGGGGGCACAGGGGGTCAGCCCCAGCATTTT. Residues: CASSLGGTGGQPQHF.

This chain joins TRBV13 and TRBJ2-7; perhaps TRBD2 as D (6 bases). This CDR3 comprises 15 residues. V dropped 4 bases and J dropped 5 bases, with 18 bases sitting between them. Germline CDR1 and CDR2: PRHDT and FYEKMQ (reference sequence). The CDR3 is CASSSETRSADEQYF. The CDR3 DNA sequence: TGTGCCAGCAGCTCCGAGACTAGATCAGCCGACGAGCAGTACTTC.

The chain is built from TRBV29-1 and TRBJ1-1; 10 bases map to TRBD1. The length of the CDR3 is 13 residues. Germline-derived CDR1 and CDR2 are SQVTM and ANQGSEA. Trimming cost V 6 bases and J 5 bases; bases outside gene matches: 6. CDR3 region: CSVGDRGWTEAFF. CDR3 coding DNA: TGCAGCGTAGGGGACAGGGGTTGGACTGAAGCTTTCTTT.

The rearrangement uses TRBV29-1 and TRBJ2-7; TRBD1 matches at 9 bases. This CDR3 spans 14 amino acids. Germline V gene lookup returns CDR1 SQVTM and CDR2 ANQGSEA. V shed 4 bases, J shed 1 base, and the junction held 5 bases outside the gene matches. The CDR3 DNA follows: TGCAGCGTTGGACCGGGACAGGGTTCCTACGAGCAGTACTTC. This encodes CSVGPGQGSYEQYF.

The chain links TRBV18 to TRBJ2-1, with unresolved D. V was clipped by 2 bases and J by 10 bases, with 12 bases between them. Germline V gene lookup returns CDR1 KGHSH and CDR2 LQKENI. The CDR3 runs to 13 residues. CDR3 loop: CASSPEILPEQFF. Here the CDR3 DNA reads TGTGCCAGCTCACCAGAGATACTACCCGAGCAGTTCTTC.

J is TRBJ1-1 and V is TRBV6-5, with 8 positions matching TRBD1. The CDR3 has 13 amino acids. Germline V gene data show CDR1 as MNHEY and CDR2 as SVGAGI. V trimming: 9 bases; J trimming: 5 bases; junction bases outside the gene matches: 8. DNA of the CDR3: TGTGCCAGTTTCAGGGGGCTTGGGACTGAAGCTTTCTTT. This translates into CASFRGLGTEAFF.

The CDR3 DNA follows: TGTGCCAGTGGAACTGGACAGGGGGGCTTCTACGAGCAGTACTTC. Protein: CASGTGQGGFYEQYF. The chain employs TRBV19 and TRBJ2-7, with 10 bases aligning to TRBD1. The germline CDR1 and CDR2 sequences are LNHDA and SQIVND (reference sequence). Unmatched junction bases numbered 10, after V lost 8 bases and J lost 3 bases. The CDR3 extends over 15 amino acids.